A selection of T cell receptor beta chains follows, all from one sample in a study of post-analysis software for immune sequencing data. TCRdb used MiXCR to reprocess the PCR reads, holding one entry per CDR3 protein. The repertoire includes 450,000 to 650,000 distinct CDR3 sequences, about 40% of them detected once, and 1.5% to 2% sits in the top ten. Source material: blood. The receptors shown here come from a girl between 5 and 17 years old with multiple sclerosis. Both conserved end residues are part of each CDR3. Fields, in order: V gene, J gene, D gene, clone size, CDR3 DNA, CDR3 protein. D genes are given only for firm matches. A clone size is listed for some rows: how often the clone was seen (once, few, many), or a class if it is expanded.

>TRBV5-1|TRBJ1-2|-|few
TGCGCCAGCAGCGGGAGATCGAACTATGGCTACACCTTC
CASSGRSNYGYTF
>TRBV5-1|TRBJ2-7|TRBD2|-
TGCGCCAGCAGCTCGACTAGCGGGAGAAGCTCCTACGAGCAGTACTTC
CASSSTSGRSSYEQYF
>TRBV28|TRBJ1-2|-|-
TGTGCCAGCAGTCCCATTGCCCGAGGGAGGAACGACGACTATGGCTACACCTTC
CASSPIARGRNDDYGYTF
>TRBV11-2|TRBJ2-3|-|-
TGTGCCAGCAGCCCATTGGAGGGGACTAGCACAGATACGCAGTATTTT
CASSPLEGTSTDTQYF
>TRBV12-5|TRBJ2-5|-|-
TGTGCTAGTGGTTCCGGAGGGTTTCCAGGGGGAGAGACCCAGTACTTC
CASGSGGFPGGETQYF
>TRBV7-9|TRBJ2-5|-|few
TGTGCCAGCAGTCCCCTAGGGCCCAAGACCCAGTACTTC
CASSPLGPKTQYF
>TRBV5-1|TRBJ2-7|-|-
TGCGCCAGCAGCTTTGTCAGCGAGGGGGAGCAGTACTTC
CASSFVSEGEQYF
>TRBV4-1|TRBJ2-1|TRBD2|few
TGCGCCAGCAGCCAAGATCCCGGACTAGTCCGGGAGCAGTTCTTC
CASSQDPGLVREQFF
>TRBV2|TRBJ1-4|-|-
TGTGCCAGCAGTAAACAAGGGTCCGAAGAAAAACGGTTTTTT
CASSKQGSEEKRFF
>TRBV11-1|TRBJ2-5|TRBD2|-
TGTGCCAGCAGCTCGGGACTAGCCGAAGAGACCCAGTACTTC
CASSSGLAEETQYF
>TRBV4-1|TRBJ2-3|TRBD2|-
TGCGCCAGCAGCCCAGGACTAGCGGGGGCCCGCACAGATACGCAGTATTTT
CASSPGLAGARTDTQYF
>TRBV29-1|TRBJ2-3|TRBD2|few
TGCAGCACCCAGAGCGGGGGGGCAGATACGCAGTATTTT
CSTQSGGADTQYF
>TRBV3-1|TRBJ2-1|-|-
TGTGCCAGCAGCCAAGATTGGAGCGAGCAGTTCTTC
CASSQDWSEQFF
>TRBV10-3|TRBJ2-7|TRBD1|-
TGTGCCATCAGTGAACAGGGACAGCCTTCCTACGAGCAGTACTTC
CAISEQGQPSYEQYF
>TRBV6-4|TRBJ2-5|TRBD1|few
TGTGCCAGCAGTCCGGGACAGGGCGGTGCGGAGACCCAGTACTTC
CASSPGQGGAETQYF
>TRBV5-5|TRBJ2-7|-|-
TGTGCCAGCAGCGCCCGGACGGACCTCTCCTACGAGCAGTACTTC
CASSARTDLSYEQYF
>TRBV12-3/TRBV12-4|TRBJ2-5|TRBD1|-
TGTGCCAGCAGGCCCGGGACAGGCCAAGAGACCCAGTACTTC
CASRPGTGQETQYF
>TRBV20-1|TRBJ1-1|-|-
TGCAGTGCTTGGGCAAGAATTGGGTACCTGATGAACACTGAAGCTTTCTTT
CSAWARIGYLMNTEAFF
>TRBV7-9|TRBJ2-7|TRBD2|few
TGTGCCAGCAGCTGGGGACTAGACGAGCAGTACTTC
CASSWGLDEQYF
>TRBV12-3/TRBV12-4|TRBJ2-5|-|-
TGTGCCAGCAGTTTCATACAGGGCGGGGAGACCCAGTACTTC
CASSFIQGGETQYF
>TRBV12-3/TRBV12-4|TRBJ1-1|-|-
TGTGCCAGCATGAAGGGCCTACTTGAAGCTTTCTTT
CASMKGLLEAFF
>TRBV7-9|TRBJ2-1|-|-
TGTGCCAGCAGCTTAGACTGGCGGGGCAGGGCTTACAATGAGCAGTTCTTC
CASSLDWRGRAYNEQFF
>TRBV7-8|TRBJ2-5|-|-
TGTGCCAGCAGCCACAGACCAAGGGAGCAGTACTTC
CASSHRPREQYF
>TRBV20-1|TRBJ2-3|TRBD1|-
TGCAGTGCTAGTAATGGGCGTGCCAGGGGGCCAGATACGCAGTATTTT
CSASNGRARGPDTQYF
>TRBV5-1|TRBJ2-1|TRBD2|few
TGCGCCAGCAGCGGGCCTGGACTAGGGGAAATAAATGAGCAGTTCTTC
CASSGPGLGEINEQFF
>TRBV9|TRBJ2-1|-|-
TGTGCCAGCAGCGTAAGCCACGTCAATGAGCAGTTCTTC
CASSVSHVNEQFF
>TRBV12-3/TRBV12-4|TRBJ2-3|-|-
TGTGCCAGCAGTAGACAGGTCTCGAAAGGAGATACGCAGTATTTT
CASSRQVSKGDTQYF
>TRBV7-8|TRBJ2-1|-|-
TGTGCCAGCGCCGATGAGCAGTTCTTC
CASADEQFF
>TRBV20-1|TRBJ2-7|TRBD2|-
TGCAGTGCTAGGCTAGCGGGAGGCCACGAGCAGTACTTC
CSARLAGGHEQYF
>TRBV27|TRBJ2-5|-|few
TGTGCCAGCAGTTTAAAAGGGATGGTCGAGACCCAGTACTTC
CASSLKGMVETQYF
>TRBV29-1|TRBJ1-2|TRBD1|-
TGCAGCGTCGGAACAGGGGGCGATGGCTACACCTTC
CSVGTGGDGYTF
>TRBV10-3|TRBJ2-5|TRBD2|-
TGTGCCATCAGTGCCGGCGGGAGGGGTGAGACCCAGTACTTC
CAISAGGRGETQYF
>TRBV20-1|TRBJ2-7|TRBD2|few
TGCAGTGCTCCGAGCGGGGGAAACTCCTACGAGCAGTACTTC
CSAPSGGNSYEQYF
>TRBV11-2|TRBJ2-7|-|-
TGTGCCAGCAGCCCTCAGGACGGCCACGAGCAGTACTTC
CASSPQDGHEQYF
>TRBV7-2|TRBJ1-2|TRBD1|-
TGTGCCAGCAGCTCCTTCGCCGGGACAGGGGTCTATGGCTACACCTTC
CASSSFAGTGVYGYTF
>TRBV7-2|TRBJ2-5|TRBD2|few
TGTGCCAGCAGCGATAGCGGGGCGACTAAGGAGACCCAGTACTTC
CASSDSGATKETQYF
>TRBV10-3|TRBJ2-1|-|few
TGTGCCATCATTTCGGACCCAGAGAATGAGCAGTTCTTC
CAIISDPENEQFF
>TRBV7-9|TRBJ1-1|-|-
TGTGCCAGCAGCTTAAGGAGGGCAAAACTGAACACTGAAGCTTTCTTT
CASSLRRAKLNTEAFF
>TRBV20-1|TRBJ2-5|-|few
TGCAGTGCTAGACTAGCTGGGGAGACCCAGTACTTC
CSARLAGETQYF
>TRBV29-1|TRBJ1-2|-|-
TGCAGCGTGTTATCCGGGACGGAATACTATGGCTACACCTTC
CSVLSGTEYYGYTF
>TRBV5-1|TRBJ1-1|TRBD1|-
TGCGCCAGCAGCTCAAAACAGGGGACTGAAGCTTTCTTT
CASSSKQGTEAFF
>TRBV7-9|TRBJ2-7|-|-
TGTGCCAGCACGGCAGGGGACTACGAGCAGTACTTC
CASTAGDYEQYF
>TRBV13|TRBJ1-2|-|-
TGTGCCAGCAGCTTGGTAAGGGCGGGCTATGGCTACACCTTC
CASSLVRAGYGYTF
>TRBV7-9|TRBJ2-1|-|-
TGTGCCAGCAGCTTGAACAGGCAGGGAGACTACAATGAGCAGTTCTTC
CASSLNRQGDYNEQFF
>TRBV20-1|TRBJ2-7|-|few
TGCAGTGCCAGACGGGATTTCTACGAGCAGTACTTC
CSARRDFYEQYF